This is a list of T cell receptor beta chains from one sample in a study of identical twins. One entry per CDR3 protein, called by TCRdb with MiXCR from the 5' RACE reads. Here the sample spans around 1.7 million distinct CDR3 sequences, 25% to 35% being singletons. The sample comprised cord blood. All receptors derive from a newborn girl in good health. CDR3s include the opening cysteine and the closing phenylalanine or tryptophan. D genes are given only for firm matches. Clone size is shown for a subset of rows, as once, few, many or a class of expanded clone.

j_call,d_call,v_call,clone_size,cdr3_aa,cdr3_nt
TRBJ2-1,TRBD2,TRBV5-1,few,CASSLVTSGDYNEQFF,TGCGCCAGCAGCTTGGTCACTAGCGGGGACTACAATGAGCAGTTCTTC
TRBJ2-7,TRBD1,TRBV7-9,-,CASSPKRTGREQYF,TGTGCCAGCAGCCCGAAACGGACAGGTCGCGAGCAGTACTTC
TRBJ1-1,TRBD1,TRBV10-3,-,CAISESIRAGGTEAFF,TGTGCCATCAGTGAGTCGATTCGGGCAGGGGGCACTGAAGCTTTCTTT
TRBJ1-2,TRBD1,TRBV20-1,few,CSATAGQGGPLYGYTF,TGCAGTGCTACGGCCGGACAGGGTGGTCCCCTCTATGGCTACACCTTC
TRBJ2-1,TRBD1,TRBV27,-,CASSFGQGSGEQFF,TGTGCCAGCAGTTTTGGACAGGGGAGTGGTGAGCAGTTCTTC
TRBJ2-5,-,TRBV6-5,few,CASSYSFGGQETQYF,TGTGCCAGCAGTTACTCGTTTGGCGGCCAAGAGACCCAGTACTTC
TRBJ2-7,-,TRBV7-8,few,CASSLALLYNEQYF,TGTGCCAGCAGCTTAGCATTGCTCTACAATGAGCAGTACTTC
TRBJ2-7,TRBD2,TRBV7-2,few,CASSLASGSGSREQYF,TGTGCCAGCAGCTTAGCGTCGGGTAGCGGGTCACGGGAGCAGTACTTC
TRBJ2-5,TRBD2,TRBV29-1,few,CSVEGGGGGVTQYF,TGCAGCGTTGAAGGGGGTGGGGGGGGTGTGACCCAGTACTTC
TRBJ2-7,-,TRBV11-1,-,CASSWDRLGGYEQYF,TGTGCCAGCAGCTGGGATCGACTAGGGGGCTACGAGCAGTACTTC
TRBJ2-7,TRBD2,TRBV6-5,many,CASSRPHGGMSYEQYF,TGTGCCAGCAGTCGACCGCACGGGGGGATGTCCTACGAGCAGTACTTC
TRBJ2-3,-,TRBV28,few,CASSSFASVPSTDTQYF,TGTGCCAGCAGTTCATTCGCTAGCGTTCCGAGCACAGATACGCAGTATTTT
TRBJ2-1,TRBD2,TRBV6-5,few,CASSYLQGRGGLINEQFF,TGTGCCAGCAGTTACTTGCAAGGTCGCGGGGGGCTGATCAATGAGCAGTTCTTC
TRBJ2-3,-,TRBV15,few,CATSRVGGPSTDTQYF,TGTGCCACCAGCAGAGTTGGTGGGCCTAGCACAGATACGCAGTATTTT
TRBJ2-1,TRBD2,TRBV20-1,-,CSARVAGAYYNEQFF,TGCAGTGCTAGAGTAGCGGGGGCCTACTACAATGAGCAGTTCTTC
TRBJ2-7,TRBD2,TRBV20-1,once,CSARGGTPGRGSNEQYF,TGCAGTGCTAGAGGAGGGACCCCCGGGAGGGGTTCCAATGAGCAGTACTTC
TRBJ1-2,TRBD1,TRBV28,few,CASSFRGQGSYGYTF,TGTGCCAGCAGTTTTCGGGGACAGGGGTCCTATGGCTACACCTTC
TRBJ2-5,TRBD1,TRBV11-1,-,CASSWGTAGQVYF,TGTGCCAGCAGTTGGGGGACCGCGGGACAGGTGTACTTC
TRBJ1-5,TRBD1,TRBV20-1,few,CSARPIPRQGNQPQHF,TGCAGTGCTAGACCCATCCCTCGACAGGGGAATCAGCCCCAGCATTTT
TRBJ2-1,TRBD2,TRBV6-1,few,CASTPGGTPYNEQFF,TGTGCCAGCACCCCGGGGGGAACTCCCTACAATGAGCAGTTCTTC
TRBJ1-5,TRBD1,TRBV3-1,-,CASSQGGQGRQPQHF,TGTGCCAGCAGCCAAGGTGGACAGGGAAGGCAGCCCCAGCATTTT
TRBJ2-1,TRBD2,TRBV20-1,-,CSASAGLARSYNEQFF,TGCAGTGCTAGCGCCGGACTAGCGCGCTCCTACAATGAGCAGTTCTTC
TRBJ1-1,-,TRBV7-9,-,CAGSPSGGRNTEAFF,TGTGCCGGCAGCCCGTCGGGGGGGAGGAACACTGAAGCTTTCTTT
TRBJ2-3,-,TRBV20-1,-,CSAVEITDTQYF,TGCAGTGCTGTCGAAATCACAGATACGCAGTATTTT
TRBJ2-5,-,TRBV10-3,few,CAISESMLPVQETQYF,TGTGCCATCAGTGAGTCGATGCTCCCAGTTCAAGAGACCCAGTACTTC
TRBJ1-2,-,TRBV20-1,few,CSARDYAGVYGYTF,TGCAGTGCTAGAGATTATGCAGGCGTCTATGGCTACACCTTC
TRBJ1-4,TRBD1,TRBV25-1,-,CASSPRQGYEKLFF,TGTGCCAGCAGTCCCAGACAGGGCTATGAAAAACTGTTTTTT
TRBJ2-4,TRBD1,TRBV7-9,-,CASSPRGQGGGKNIQYF,TGTGCCAGCAGCCCCCGAGGACAGGGTGGGGGCAAAAACATTCAGTACTTC
TRBJ2-3,-,TRBV4-1,-,CASSQDHGVGDTQYF,TGCGCCAGCAGCCAAGATCACGGGGTAGGAGATACGCAGTATTTT
TRBJ2-3,-,TRBV21-1,few,CASSKKGQGTDTQYF,TGTGCCAGCAGCAAAAAGGGACAGGGCACAGATACGCAGTATTTT
TRBJ2-1,TRBD2,TRBV20-1,-,CSARTGTSGTNEQFF,TGCAGTGCTAGAACCGGGACTAGCGGGACGAATGAGCAGTTCTTC
TRBJ2-7,TRBD2,TRBV20-1,few,CSAGLAASPLYNEQYF,TGCAGTGCTGGACTAGCGGCCTCTCCCCTCTACAATGAGCAGTACTTC